This TCR beta chain was observed in a study of cytomegalovirus exposure and HLA in healthy donors. This clone has a single count. Data came from immunoSEQ multiplex PCR; TCRdb stores just in-frame clones and leaves some out. The sample contains some 130,000 clones, 80% to 90% of which appear only once. Trimming removed 3 bases from V and 4 bases from J, with 9 bases in between. This CDR3 region has 14 residues. Germline V gene lookup returns CDR1 SGHDN and CDR2 FVKESK. The clonotype comes from a woman aged 18-30 years in good health and CMV-seronegative. The material sequenced was PBMCs. The chain couples TRBV14 to TRBJ2-2; D not certain. The CDR3 here is CASSQGVGTGELFF. CDR3 sequence (DNA): TGTGCCAGCAGCCAGGGCGTGGGCACCGGGGAGCTGTTTTTT. Filled out from reference TRBV14 and TRBJ2-2, the complete variable domain reads EAGVTQFPSHSVIEKGQTVTLRCDPISGHDNLYWYRRVMGKEIKFLLHFVKESKQDESGMPNNRFLAERTGGTYSTLKVQPAELEDSGVYFCASSQGVGTGELFFGEGSRLTVL.